This record concerns one T cell receptor (beta chain) sequence. A few counts support this clone. Its antigen remains undetermined. No base quality information exists; no much larger clone differs at one position. V gives up 0 bases and J gives up 6 bases, and the segment between their germline ends measures 8 bases. The cysteine opens and the phenylalanine closes a CDR3 of 13 amino acids. CDR3 DNA is the only sequence kept; it has 39 bases, read in frame from the first base. The CDR1 and CDR2 encoded by the germline V gene are MNHNS and SASEGT. The donors were healthy, HIV-negative adults who had no recently reported acute infections or vaccinations. Only Caucasian adults living in Nashville, Tennessee, USA were represented among the donors. CD4+ T cells were enriched through magnetic negative selection, after which naive cells were positively selected on CD45RA and the remaining negative fraction served as the memory subset. After blood collection by leukapheresis, PBMCs were isolated using Ficoll-Histopaque density gradient centrifugation and then cryopreserved in the vapor phase of liquid nitrogen. Purity and quantity of every magnetically sorted T cell population were checked by analytical flow cytometry. From each sorted fraction, genomic DNA was isolated and quantified by UV absorbance on a Nanodrop 2000c.

This entry comes from a study of shared clonotypes between healthy human individuals (dated by TCRdb to 2019 to 2021). Regarding the research as a whole: The cohort comprised a couple of women and a few men aged 18 to 49 years. Per donor, three plates each were used for CD4 naive and CD4 memory, two for CD8 naive, and one for CD8 memory. Leukapheresis yielded between about 0.85 and 10 billion PBMCs per donor. Libraries were prepared and TCR repertoires were sequenced by different laboratories using diverse techniques, in order to increase sequencing depth and limit assay-specific biases. To estimate repertoire size and how much clonotypes are shared between individuals, the study performed deep sequencing of blood TCR repertoires from roughly five healthy adults. Broad study findings and their caveats: The genetic and exposure-history diversity represented was limited by the small number of donors. Pairwise subsampling led to the expectation that sequencing depth would affect the degree of clonotype sharing among donors. Sharing across a few donors was observed for approximately 5% of naive CD4, 3% to 4% of naive CD8, roughly 2.4% of memory CD4, and over 0.3% of memory CD8 clonotypes. Naive subsets generally had larger estimated clonotype richness than memory subsets did. Even with the large sequencing depth, rarefaction of the sorted-subset datasets indicated that sequencing was incomplete. Clonotypes shared by all four sorted-subset donors showed higher generation probabilities than non-shared clonotypes. Sampling was restricted to blood, and TCR repertoires in tissue are likely to differ from TCR repertoires in blood.

Using the deep immunoSEQ assay, multiplex PCR amplified TCR CDR3 regions from genomic DNA. Extracted genomic DNA from each cell subset was distributed evenly across all wells of several immunoSEQ 96-well plates, and each plate was treated as a replicate. For sorted subsets, roughly 0.2 ug genomic DNA, equal to tens of thousands of T cell genomes, was loaded into each replicate PCR. Purified libraries were measured with a Qubit 3.0 fluorometer, size-checked on a Bioanalyzer 2100, and measured again with the KAPA Library Quantification kit. A separate single-read 150-cycle Illumina NextSeq 550 flow cell was used to sequence each immunoSEQ 96-well plate. On the authors' methods: Because the immunoSEQ output included only junctional sequences and no quality scores, the filtering could not be the same as the filtering used for full-length reads. To assign V/J genes and CDR3, sequences were annotated using PyIR, a Python wrapper for IgBLAST v1.9, with IMGT germline references. Reads were removed for weak V/J assignments (E-value above 1e-6), missing CDR3, stop codons, out-of-frame junctions, or ambiguous translated residues. V3J clonotypes were defined as sequences sharing an identical inferred V gene, J gene, and CDR3 amino acid sequence. The percentage overlap between two repertoires was calculated by dividing the number of shared unique clonotypes by the size of the smaller repertoire. Three approaches were used to assess repertoire richness: RTK rarefaction, the Chao1 estimator, and Recon v2.1 estimates of unobserved clonotypes. For all TCRbeta clonotypes obtained by the gDNA method from four donors, generation probabilities were computed with OLGA. The table comes from immuneACCESS by way of TCRdb, which keeps in-frame sequences with V and J called. Part of the clones is missing from these tables; in studies checked, under half for an unresolved V gene and the rest for unknown reasons. The V and J calls and clone size come from that table; D and trimming were worked out from the DNA. In this sample the table shows approximately 720,000 clones, about two thirds of which occur a single time. In total, the top ten clones hold less than 2% of the sample.

This chain is built from TRBV6-1 and TRBJ1-2; 5 matching bases give a weak D call of TRBD1. Sequencing input: memory CD4+ T cells sorted from blood. This specimen's cell subset or site label, interpreted: CD45RA-negative fraction. This receptor was obtained from a woman aged 25 to 45 in good health. The nucleotide sequence reads TGTGCCAGCAGTGAAGCAGGGGACGATGGCTACACCTTC. This yields the protein CASSEAGDDGYTF.